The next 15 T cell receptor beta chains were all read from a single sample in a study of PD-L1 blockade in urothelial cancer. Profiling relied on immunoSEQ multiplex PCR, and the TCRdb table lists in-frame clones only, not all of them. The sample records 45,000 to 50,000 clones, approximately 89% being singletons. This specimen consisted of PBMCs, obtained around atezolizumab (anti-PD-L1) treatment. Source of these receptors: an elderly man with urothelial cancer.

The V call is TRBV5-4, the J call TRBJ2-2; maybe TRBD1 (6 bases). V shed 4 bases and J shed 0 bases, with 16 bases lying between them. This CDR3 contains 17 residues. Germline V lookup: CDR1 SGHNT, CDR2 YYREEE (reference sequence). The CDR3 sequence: CASSRTPQGTNTGELFF. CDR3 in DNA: TGTGCCAGCAGCCGGACCCCACAGGGTACGAACACCGGGGAGCTGTTTTTT.

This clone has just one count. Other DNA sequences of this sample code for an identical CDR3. The CDR3 nucleotides are TGTGCCAGCTCCCTCGGACAGGGGAACACCGGGGAGCTGTTTTTT. This translates into CASSLGQGNTGELFF. The chain joins TRBV18 to TRBJ2-2; 8 bases align to TRBD1. V lost 6 bases to trimming and J lost 1 base; unmatched junction nucleotides: 4. The CDR3 is made up of 15 amino acids. In germline, CDR1 is KGHSH, CDR2 LQKENI.

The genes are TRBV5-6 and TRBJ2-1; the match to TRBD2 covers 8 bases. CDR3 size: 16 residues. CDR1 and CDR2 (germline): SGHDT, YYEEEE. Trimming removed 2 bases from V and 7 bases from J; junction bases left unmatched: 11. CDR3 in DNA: TGTGCCAGCAGCTTTTATTCGGGAACGGGAGGGAATGAGCAGTTCTTC. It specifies CASSFYSGTGGNEQFF. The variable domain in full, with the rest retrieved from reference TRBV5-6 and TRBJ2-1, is DAGVTQSPTHLIKTRGQQVTLRCSPKSGHDTVSWYQQALGQGPQFIFQYYEEEERQRGNFPDRFSGHQFPNYSSELNVNALLLGDSALYLCASSFYSGTGGNEQFFGPGTRLTVL.

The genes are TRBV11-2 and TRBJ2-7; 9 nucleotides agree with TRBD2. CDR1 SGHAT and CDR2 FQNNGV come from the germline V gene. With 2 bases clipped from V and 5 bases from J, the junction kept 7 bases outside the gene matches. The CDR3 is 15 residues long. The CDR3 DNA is TGTGCCAGCAGCTTACAGAGCGGGAGGTTGAACGAGCAGTACTTC. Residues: CASSLQSGRLNEQYF.

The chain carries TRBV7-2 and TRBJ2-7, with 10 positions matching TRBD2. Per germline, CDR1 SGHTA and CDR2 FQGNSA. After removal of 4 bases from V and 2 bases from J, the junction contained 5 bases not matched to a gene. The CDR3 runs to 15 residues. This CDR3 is CASSSAAGGAYEQYF. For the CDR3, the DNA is TGTGCCAGCAGCTCAGCAGCGGGAGGGGCCTACGAGCAGTACTTC.

CDR3 loop: CASTDGHLEEQYF. Here the CDR3 DNA reads TGTGCCAGCACCGATGGACATTTAGAAGAGCAGTACTTC. V gene TRBV2 combines with J gene TRBJ2-7; D may be TRBD1 (5 bases). V lost 7 bases to trimming and J lost 7 bases, with 17 bases between them. The germline V gene has CDR1 SNHLY and CDR2 FYNNEI. The CDR3 spans 13 residues.

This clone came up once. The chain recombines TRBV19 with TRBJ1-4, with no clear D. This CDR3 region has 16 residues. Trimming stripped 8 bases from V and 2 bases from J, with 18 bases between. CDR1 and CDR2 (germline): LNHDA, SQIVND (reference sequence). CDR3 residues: CASFGRDGRTNEKLFF. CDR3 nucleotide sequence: TGTGCCAGTTTCGGGAGGGATGGTCGGACTAATGAAAAACTGTTTTTT.

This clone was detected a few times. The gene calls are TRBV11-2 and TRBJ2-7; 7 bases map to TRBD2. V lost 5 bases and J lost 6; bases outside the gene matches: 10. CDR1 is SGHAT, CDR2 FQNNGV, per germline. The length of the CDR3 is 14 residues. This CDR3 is CASSRPGLPLEQYF. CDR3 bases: TGTGCCAGCAGCCGACCGGGACTACCCCTCGAGCAGTACTTC.

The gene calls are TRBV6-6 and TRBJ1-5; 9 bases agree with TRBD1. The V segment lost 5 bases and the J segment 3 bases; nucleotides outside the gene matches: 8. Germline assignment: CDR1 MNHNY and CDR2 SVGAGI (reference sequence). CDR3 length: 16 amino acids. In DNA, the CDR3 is TGTGCCAGCAGTCACCTGGACAGGGGAGACAATCAGCCCCAGCATTTT. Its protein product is CASSHLDRGDNQPQHF.

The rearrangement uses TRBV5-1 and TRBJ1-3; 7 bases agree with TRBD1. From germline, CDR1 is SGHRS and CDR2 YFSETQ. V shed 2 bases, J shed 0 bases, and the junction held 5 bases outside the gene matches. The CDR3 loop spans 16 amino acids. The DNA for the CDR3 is TGCGCCAGCAGCTTAACAGGGGTTGGCTCTGGAAACACCATATATTTT. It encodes CASSLTGVGSGNTIYF.

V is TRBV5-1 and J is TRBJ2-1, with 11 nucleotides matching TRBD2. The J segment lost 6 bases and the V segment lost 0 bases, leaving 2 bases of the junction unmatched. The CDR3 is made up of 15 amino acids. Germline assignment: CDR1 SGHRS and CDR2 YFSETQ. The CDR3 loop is CASSLGLAGSNEQFF. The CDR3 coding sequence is TGCGCCAGCAGCTTGGGACTAGCGGGATCCAATGAGCAGTTCTTC. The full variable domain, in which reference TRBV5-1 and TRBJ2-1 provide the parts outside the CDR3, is KAGVTQTPRYLIKTRGQQVTLSCSPISGHRSVSWYQQTPGQGLQFLFEYFSETQRNKGNFPGRFSGRQFSNSRSEMNVSTLELGDSALYLCASSLGLAGSNEQFFGPGTRLTVL.

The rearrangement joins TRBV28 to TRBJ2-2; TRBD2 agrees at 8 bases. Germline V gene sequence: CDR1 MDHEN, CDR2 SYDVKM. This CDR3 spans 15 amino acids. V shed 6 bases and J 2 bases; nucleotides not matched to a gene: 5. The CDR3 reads CASRKAGENTGELFF. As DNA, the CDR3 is TGTGCCAGCAGAAAAGCGGGAGAAAACACCGGGGAGCTGTTTTTT.

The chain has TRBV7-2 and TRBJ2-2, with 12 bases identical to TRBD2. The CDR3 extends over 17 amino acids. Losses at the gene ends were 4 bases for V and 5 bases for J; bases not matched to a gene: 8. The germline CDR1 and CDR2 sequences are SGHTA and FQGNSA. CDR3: CASSSGLAGTFTGELFF. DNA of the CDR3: TGTGCCAGCAGCTCCGGACTAGCGGGGACGTTTACCGGGGAGCTGTTTTTT. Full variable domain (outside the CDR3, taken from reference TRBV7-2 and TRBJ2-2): GAGVSQSPSNKVTEKGKDVELRCDPISGHTALYWYRQSLGQGLEFLIYFQGNSAPDKSGLPSDRFSAERTGGSVSTLTIQRTQQEDSAVYLCASSSGLAGTFTGELFFGEGSRLTVL.

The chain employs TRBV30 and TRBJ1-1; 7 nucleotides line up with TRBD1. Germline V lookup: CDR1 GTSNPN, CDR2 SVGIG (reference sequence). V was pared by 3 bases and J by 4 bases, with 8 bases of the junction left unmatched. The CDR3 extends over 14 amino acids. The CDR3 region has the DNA TGTGCCTGGAGAGAACAGGGGCGGACCACTGAAGCTTTCTTT. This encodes CAWREQGRTTEAFF.

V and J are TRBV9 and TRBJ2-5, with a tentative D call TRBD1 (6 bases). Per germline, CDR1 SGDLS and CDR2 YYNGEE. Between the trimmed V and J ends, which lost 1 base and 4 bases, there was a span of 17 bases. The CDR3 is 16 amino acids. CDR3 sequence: CASSVLGADPRETQYF. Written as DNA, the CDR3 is TGTGCCAGCAGCGTACTGGGGGCAGATCCTCGAGAGACCCAGTACTTC.